This TCR beta chain comes out of a study of cytomegalovirus exposure and HLA in healthy donors (dated by TCRdb to about 2017). Some background on the complete study: An earlier analysis of several hundred of the donors reported about 280 Gb of sequence data and some 110 million unique TCR beta sequences obtained from approximately 180 million T cells. Roughly 300 gigabases of sequencing data and approximately 91 million unique TCR sequences made up an early release that covered approximately 620 HLA-typed donors. Among the approximately 400 genotyped donors, under 90% belonged to the genetic ancestry cluster associated with self-reported Caucasian donors. The study aimed to test whether cataloging public T cell receptors could reveal signatures of past pathogen exposure. The study profiled the T cell repertoires of 550 to 700 subjects by immunosequencing and related them to cytomegalovirus serostatus. In addition to the first cohort of 666 subjects, a separate validation cohort of 130 or so different subjects was used. To predict cytomegalovirus infection status, the study brought together high-throughput TCR immunosequencing, statistical association of individual TCRs with disease status, and machine learning. A later analysis re-analyzed previously published TCR beta repertoires from 600 to 850 donors and added high-resolution HLA genotyping to study TCR occurrence patterns. Rather than drawing on any new phenotypic data, the later analysis identified candidate immune exposures from TCR beta sequences and the way those sequences occurred across donors. In an earlier analysis of roughly 580 of the donors, high-throughput TCR beta sequencing was used to judge whether each TCR beta V gene segment behaved as functional or pseudogenic. Alongside the repertoire data, information on donor age, sex, ethnicity and CMV serostatus was compiled. Genome-wide SNP genotypes for about 65% of the 666 donors were used in a later genetic analysis, which treated that subset as a discovery cohort. Every discovery cohort repertoire had been produced on one sequencing platform. Both class I and class II loci were covered by HLA typing, at four-digit resolution. Typing coverage varied by locus: about 620-630 donors for A, B, C, DRB1 and DQB1; 500 to 550 for DQA1; 600 to 610 for DPA1; 450 to 480 for DPB1. A handful of DR-DQ haplotypes were handled as single units for association and clustering because linkage in the cohort was strong. Across approximately 400 genotyped donors of the cohort, an average of about 240,000 unique TCR beta nucleotide sequences per donor were sequenced, and roughly a sixth of those sequences were non-productive. What the authors observed across the whole study: Linkage disequilibrium might explain the correlated functional status among segregating V segments, but an unknown experimental factor could not be excluded. Presence/absence analyses assumed roughly uniform sequencing depth across donors, an assumption that may not hold. According to a later analysis, TCR association rates differed among HLA loci, with DRB1 alleles showing the most associated TCRs and HLA-C alleles showing the fewest. Specific HLA alleles were associated with over 15,000 TCR beta sequences at a false discovery rate of 0.05 in a later analysis. Because HLA typing was missing for some donors at each locus, association tests included only the typed subset. Several of the top co-occurrence clusters appeared to be linked to parvovirus B19, influenza, CMV and Epstein-Barr virus, according to a later analysis. A group of highly shared sequence variants was considered likely to be a technical artifact of the sequencing pipeline. The authors suggested that the approach could potentially be extended to other disease states and immunological phenotypes. Strong co-occurrence of HLA alleles, especially DR and DQ, made assigning TCR associations to individual alleles difficult. In vitro tests confirmed that a few of the cytomegalovirus-associated TCR beta chains recognize cytomegalovirus antigens. The study gave a list of under 200 TCR beta chains associated with cytomegalovirus. The 87-base-pair reads could not distinguish some IMGT-functional V segments, including TRBV6-2 and TRBV6-3, so those segments were excluded. Most TCR sequences were seen in very few donors, while some public TCRs were found in many individuals. For the cohort, immune exposure information was limited to CMV serostatus. Most CMV-associated TCR beta chains appeared to be HLA-restricted in a later analysis, and the HLA associations seemed to be driven largely by CMV exposure. A later genetic analysis reported fewer N-insertions in productive TCRs among donors in an Asian-associated ancestry cluster than the roughly 670-donor mean. An earlier analysis of 587 of the donors showed that most TCR beta V segments appeared in productive rearrangements either about 87% or about 30% of the time, which broadly matched IMGT annotations. A further reported finding was that TCR beta sequences accurately predicted the HLA-A and HLA-B alleles for most subjects in the first cohort. Because counts were too low, seventeen rarely observed V segments, including chromosome 9 orphons, were excluded from the earlier analysis of roughly 580 of the donors. In a later analysis, HLA-associated TCR beta chains were found to be more clonally expanded and to have lower generation probabilities than equally common non-associated chains. In both the original and validation cohorts, the classifier was reported to diagnose cytomegalovirus status with high specificity and sensitivity. The cohort was sequenced for TCR beta chains only, and without alpha or paired-chain data the features that could be detected were limited. An association between a missense DCLRE1C variant and V-gene and J-gene trimming of TCR beta chains was found in a later genetic analysis and replicated in an independent cohort.

Libraries were built with the immunoSEQ multiplex PCR assay. For the multiplex PCR, a mixture combining 60 forward primers for TCR Vbeta segments and 13 reverse primers for TCR Jbeta segments was used. The CDR3 region of rearranged TCR beta genes was amplified from genomic DNA by a multiplex PCR assay. The amplified TCR beta libraries were sequenced on the Illumina HiSeq System as 87-base-pair reads. As for how the authors treated the data: A later analysis tallied around 87 million unique TCR beta chains across the 550 to 850 repertoires, and some 12 million of those chains were shared by two or more donors. A nearest-neighbor algorithm error-corrected the raw reads and collapsed the reads into unique sequences, merging closely related sequences to remove PCR and sequencing errors. To assign V, D and J gene segments, CDR3 sequences were aligned to IMGT reference sequences. Each retained sequence needed at least a six-nucleotide match to both a V gene segment and a J gene segment. Rearrangements were called productive when the CDR3 lacked stop codons and stayed in frame with V and J; all others were non-productive. CDR3 was defined by IMGT convention, running from the second conserved V-encoded cysteine to the conserved J-encoded phenylalanine. The earlier analysis of 587 of the donors excluded any sequence lacking an unambiguous match to a single V gene segment. An earlier analysis of around 600 of the donors classified V segments as functional when productive rearrangements were above 56.7% and as segregating when the standard deviation between donors was above 5%. A statistical classification framework was developed to diagnose cytomegalovirus status using the catalog of TCR beta chain sequences. V and J gene assignment, in a later analysis, came from comparing TCR nucleotide sequences with IMGT/GENE-DB human TR gene sequences. In a later analysis, CDR3 sequences and most-parsimonious VDJ recombination scenarios were assigned using the TCRdist pipeline. In a later analysis, each TCR beta chain was defined by its CDR3 amino acid sequence together with its V-gene family, and reads lacking a unique V-gene family were excluded. As a way to deal with suspected cross-contamination and a sequencing artifact, a later analysis dropped 592 nucleotide sequences that were highly shared and had low generation probability. A later analysis calculated a clonal expansion index for each public chain from normalized within-repertoire ranks of inferred template counts. In a later analysis, generation probabilities were computed using a VDJ recombination model fitted to out-of-frame rearrangements, and the results were checked against IGoR. In a later analysis, hypergeometric tests were used to score TCR-TCR, TCR-HLA and TCR-CMV co-occurrence, with a repertoire-size bias correction applied to TCR pairs. False discovery rates were estimated in a later analysis by permuting HLA or CMV assignments 20 times. In a later analysis, co-occurring TCRs were grouped using DBSCAN, with TCRdist sequence similarity added in when clustering inside HLA-allele-positive subsets. For co-occurrence clustering, repertoires with fewer than 30,000 or more than 120,000 public chains were excluded, along with about five repertoires with anomalous nucleotide sharing. The table comes from immuneACCESS by way of TCRdb, which keeps in-frame sequences with V and J called. Part of the clones is missing from these tables; in studies checked, under half for an unresolved V gene and the rest for unknown reasons. D and trimming were read from the DNA, whereas the V and J calls and clone size are those reported in that table. The sample contains 80,000 to 100,000 clones, about three quarters of them found a single time. Of the sample, about 1.5% falls within the top ten clones.

The cohort comprised 666 healthy bone marrow donors. Cohort members were all nominally healthy when sampled, although unrecorded immune exposures were likely present. The donor tested CMV seronegative and was one of the 352 seronegative cohort members. A peripheral blood sample was provided by each donor, and peripheral blood mononuclear cells were used for TCR beta sequencing. Genomic DNA was extracted from the blood cell samples with the Qiagen DNeasy Blood Extraction Kit. The CDR1 and CDR2 encoded by the germline V gene are SGHTA and FQGNSA. The CDR3 covers 15 residues, taking in both the cysteine and the phenylalanine. The DNA shown is the 45-base CDR3, in frame from base 1. This clone was seen once. No cognate antigen has been identified for it. A single base is all that separates this from a far larger clone, so a read error is likely. Other DNA sequences in the sample encode the same CDR3.

The sequenced sample consisted of PBMCs. The receptor comes from a man aged 35 to 55 in good health and CMV-seronegative. The chain is assembled from TRBV7-2 and TRBJ1-2, with a weak D call of TRBD1 (6 bases match). The DNA reads as follows: TGCGCCAGCAGCTTAGTTGGGGGCAGAAACTATGGCTACACCTTC. It translates as CASSLVGGRNYGYTF. This CDR3, with the reference TRBV7-2 and TRBJ1-2 proteins standing in past its ends, gives the full variable domain GAGVSQSPSNKVTEKGKDVELRCDPISGHTALYWYRQSLGQGLEFLIYFQGNSAPDKSGLPSDRFSAERTGGSVSTLTIQRTQQEDSAVYLCASSLVGGRNYGYTFGSGTRLTVV.